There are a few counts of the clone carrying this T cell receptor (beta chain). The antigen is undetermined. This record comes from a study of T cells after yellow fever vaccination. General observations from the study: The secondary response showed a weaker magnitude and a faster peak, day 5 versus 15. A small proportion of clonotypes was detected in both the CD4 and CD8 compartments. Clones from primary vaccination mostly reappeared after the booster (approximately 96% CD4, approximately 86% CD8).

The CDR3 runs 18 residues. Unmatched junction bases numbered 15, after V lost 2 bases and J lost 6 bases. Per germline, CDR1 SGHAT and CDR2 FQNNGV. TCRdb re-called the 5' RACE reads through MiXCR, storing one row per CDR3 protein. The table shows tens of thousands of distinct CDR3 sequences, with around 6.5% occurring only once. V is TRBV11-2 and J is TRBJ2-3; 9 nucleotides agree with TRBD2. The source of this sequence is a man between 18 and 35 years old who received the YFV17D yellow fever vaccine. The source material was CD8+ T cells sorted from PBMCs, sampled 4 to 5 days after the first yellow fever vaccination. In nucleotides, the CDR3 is TGTGCCAGCAGCTTATCATCTATGGCGGGGGGGCCTGGGGATACGCAGTATTTT. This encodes CASSLSSMAGGPGDTQYF.